This TCR beta chain was identified in a study of blood T cell repertoires in COVID-19. Overall study: Italy, Spain and the United States were the sources of the convalescent and acute COVID-19 samples. T cells, B-cell-depleted T cells, or PBMCs supplied cDNA or gDNA.

As handled by the study authors: Counts of nucleated cells, estimated from reference gene primer amplification, were obtained. Sequenced by immunoSEQ multiplex PCR; TCRdb stores in-frame clones only, minus some. V and J calls and clone size come straight from that table; D and trimming were deduced from the DNA. The sample carries approximately 440,000 clones, around 89% recorded once. With 0 bases removed from V and 0 bases from J, the gap between germline ends came to 8 bases. The CDR3 totals 15 residues. The V gene's germline CDR1 is KGHSH and CDR2 LQKENI. Seattle's cohort entered during active infection and was followed longitudinally.

This receptor was obtained from a woman in her forties or fifties with COVID-19, enrolled during active disease. The rearrangement links TRBV18 to TRBJ2-5; no definite D call. The sample consisted of peripheral blood. This CDR3 reads CASSPPQAYQETQYF. For the CDR3, the DNA is TGTGCCAGCTCACCACCCCAGGCCTACCAAGAGACCCAGTACTTC.